The 4 T cell receptor beta chains presented below share a single source sample, sequenced in a study of blood T cell repertoires in COVID-19. Profiled with immunoSEQ multiplex PCR; TCRdb holds only in-frame clones, not every one. The sample lists under 80,000 clones; more than 70% were seen once. Source material: peripheral blood. The receptors were gathered from a human donor in a cohort sampled during active COVID-19.

This clone was observed a few times. The rearrangement joins TRBV9 to TRBJ1-2, with TRBD1 matching 11 bases. V was clipped by 4 bases and J by 1 base; unmatched bases: 6. Germline V gene data show CDR1 as SGDLS and CDR2 as YYNGEE. The length of the CDR3 is 16 residues. CDR3 protein: CASSSGQGAHNYGYTF. The CDR3 bases are TGTGCCAGCAGCTCCGGACAGGGGGCCCATAACTATGGCTACACCTTC.

This rearrangement joins TRBV25-1 to TRBJ2-7; 8 positions agree with TRBD1. The germline gives CDR1 MGHDK, CDR2 SYGVNS. The J segment lost 0 bases and the V segment lost 4 bases, leaving 2 bases of the junction unmatched. The CDR3 runs 14 residues. Here the CDR3 reads CASSGGQGSYEQYF. The CDR3 coding sequence is TGTGCCAGCAGTGGAGGACAGGGCTCCTACGAGCAGTACTTC.

The chain couples TRBV6-1 to TRBJ2-3; 13 positions agree with TRBD2. The J segment lost 4 bases and the V segment lost 4 bases, leaving 11 bases of the junction unmatched. CDR3 length: 18 amino acids. Germline V gene lookup returns CDR1 MNHNS and CDR2 SASEGT. Written as DNA, the CDR3 is TGTGCCAGCAGTGCCCGGACTAGCGGGGGTACACTCCCAGATACGCAGTATTTT. It encodes CASSARTSGGTLPDTQYF.

The chain joins TRBV5-1 to TRBJ2-2, with D possibly being TRBD2 (5 bases). The V and J ends lost 0 bases and 6 bases respectively, with 12 bases between them. This CDR3 has 15 residues. Germline CDR1 SGHRS, CDR2 YFSETQ. The chain's CDR3 is CASSLGLGMSGELFF. DNA for the CDR3: TGCGCCAGCAGCTTGGGGCTCGGGATGTCCGGGGAGCTGTTTTTT.